The T cell receptor beta chain under discussion was sequenced for a study of T cell responses to AZD1222 COVID-19 vaccine. Germline loops: CDR1 SGHRS, CDR2 YFSETQ. V was pared by 0 bases and J by 3 bases, with 9 bases between. The CDR3 runs to 14 residues. Here immunoSEQ multiplex PCR was the method, and the copy in TCRdb shows in-frame clones only, minus some. This repertoire shows some 120,000 clones, more than 80% found once; its top ten account for 4.4%. This clone was detected only a few times. This sequence joins TRBV5-1 and TRBJ1-1; D is unresolved. Material: peripheral blood, obtained 28 days after the second AZD1222 dose. The sequence derives from an adult who received the AZD1222 COVID-19 vaccine. In DNA, the CDR3 is TGCGCCAGCAGCTTGGATCCGGGATACACTGAAGCTTTCTTT. Its protein is CASSLDPGYTEAFF.